Listed below are T cell receptor beta chains from one sample, sequenced in a study of patients and donors after allogeneic stem cell transplantation. A single record per CDR3 protein comes from TCRdb applying MiXCR to the RT-PCR reads. The sample shows about 150,000 distinct CDR3 sequences, roughly 35% of them seen only once. The specimen sequenced was blood, either unsorted or a sorted T cell fraction (not recorded which). The receptors here all came from a human donor who was either an allogeneic HSCT recipient or a stem cell or donor lymphocyte infusion donor (not recorded which). It is not recorded whose cells these are; they may come from a transplant donor. Both conserved end residues are part of each CDR3.

TRBV5-1	TRBJ2-1	CASSFKTSGGDNEQFF
TRBV15	TRBJ1-5	CATSHREGLQPQHF
TRBV4-3	TRBJ2-5	CASSQGLTQETQYF
TRBV25-1	TRBJ2-1	CASSERIGIAGGQYYEQFF
TRBV12-3/TRBV12-4	TRBJ1-1	CASSWGGTEAFF
TRBV20-1	TRBJ2-7	CSASRQATYEQYF
TRBV27	TRBJ1-1	CATLSGSEAFF
TRBV9	TRBJ2-1	CASSVDRVNEQFF
TRBV5-1	TRBJ2-7	CASSFRNPTYEQYF
TRBV5-1	TRBJ2-2	CASSSLKQNTGELFF
TRBV10-3	TRBJ2-5	CAIGQGRETQYF
TRBV6-5	TRBJ2-5	CASSLGLGLTQYF
TRBV12-3/TRBV12-4	TRBJ2-3	CACALAGGGDTQYF
TRBV12-3/TRBV12-4	TRBJ2-2	CASSFYVAGGNTAELFF
TRBV12-3/TRBV12-4	TRBJ1-4	CASSLPDAREKLFF
TRBV4-3	TRBJ1-4	CASSQGDYEKLFF
TRBV14	TRBJ2-1	CASSQDAFPSYNEQFF
TRBV25-1	TRBJ2-7	CASRGLGPFIEQYF
TRBV13	TRBJ1-2	CASSDHAAPSF
TRBV7-7	TRBJ2-2	CASSPTEARPGELFF
TRBV5-1	TRBJ2-2	CASGQTWGTGELFF
TRBV9	TRBJ1-2	CASSGTEVGYTF
TRBV28	TRBJ1-4	CASRAGVEKLFF
TRBV6-6	TRBJ1-6	CASSSISGISYNSPLHF
TRBV20-1	TRBJ2-1	CSAPGTGPWNEQFF
TRBV7-8	TRBJ2-2	CASGPTEGAGELFF
TRBV15	TRBJ2-3	CATSRDGGTEQDTQYF
TRBV10-3	TRBJ1-1	CATWTGAGNTEAFF
TRBV2	TRBJ1-2	CATIWPSTIGNGYTF
TRBV20-1	TRBJ2-2	CRTLASTGELFF
TRBV11-2	TRBJ1-5	CASSPDGGRGQPQHF
TRBV6-4	TRBJ2-3	CASSVETAGTDTQYF
TRBV7-8	TRBJ1-5	CASAPGNQPQHF
TRBV6-5	TRBJ1-6	CASSYRSNSPLHF
TRBV29-1	TRBJ2-1	CSVAAGGPYNEQFF
TRBV6-5	TRBJ2-3	CASREQGPGDTQYF
TRBV29-1	TRBJ2-5	CSVEHRETQYF
TRBV6-2/TRBV6-3	TRBJ2-5	CASSLGTRRGTQYF
TRBV6-1	TRBJ2-3	CASMVRPSTDTQYF
TRBV5-1	TRBJ2-1	CASSAGRSFEQFF
TRBV9	TRBJ2-3	CASSVEGRTDTQYF
TRBV30	TRBJ2-3	CACLWGGAWDTQYF
TRBV20-1	TRBJ2-1	CSARDGFQRGHNEQFF
TRBV3-1	TRBJ1-6	CASSVRANSPLHF
TRBV25-1	TRBJ1-3	CASSELGSQSSGNTIYF
TRBV4-3	TRBJ1-2	CASSQDLANYGYTF
TRBV10-3	TRBJ2-2	CAIPTGTGELFF
TRBV7-8	TRBJ1-2	CASSLNRANYGYTF
TRBV12-3/TRBV12-4	TRBJ2-1	CATAPIWDEQFF
TRBV6-1	TRBJ1-1	CASSSKGPSEAFF
TRBV29-1	TRBJ1-1	CSVPNTEAFF
TRBV28	TRBJ2-3	CASSLFRFPTDTQYF
TRBV7-9	TRBJ1-2	CASSQDTNYGYTF
TRBV28	TRBJ2-2	CASSKPIGGNGELFF